The sequence of this T cell receptor beta chain was determined in a study of CD8+ T cells in alopecia areata. Study information: The authors grafted skin from approximately 6-13-month-old C3H/HeJ donors with spontaneous alopecia onto approximately 6-10-week-old female C3H/HeJ mice.

This CDR3 spans 14 amino acids. Germline values: CDR1 NNHDY, CDR2 SYVADS. The ends were cut back, 6 bases at V and 3 bases at J, with 15 bases in the middle. Comment on this clone: Gene names are the mouse ones. The sequenced fragment ends 4 residues before the CDR3 boundary, so the rest is inferred from the germline J gene.

RNA extraction was followed by reverse transcription into cDNA, which acted as the sequencing template. Profiling relied on immunoSEQ multiplex PCR, and the TCRdb table lists in-frame clones only, not all of them. The sample includes around 100,000 clones, none of them occurring once. The chain recombines TRBV13-3 with TRBJ1-1; D is perhaps TRBD1 (6 bases). The material sequenced was lesional skin. This TCR was recovered from a C3H/HeJ mouse with alopecia areata. The strain is characterized by the MHC haplotype H2-k. The CDR3 loop is CASKRGARDTEVFF. CDR3 DNA, as far as it was read: TGTGCCAGCAAACGGGGGGCGCGAGACACA.